What follows is one TCR beta chain and its context. Its antigen is unidentified. Deletions cut 7 bases from V and 4 bases from J, with 10 bases between. Germline CDR1 and CDR2: SNHLY and FYNNEI. The CDR3 spans 12 residues. The data stem from a study of T cell responses to AZD1222 COVID-19 vaccine. Study-wide findings and caveats: Spike-specific TCR breadth and depth both grew after two AZD1222 doses. The study found vaccine-associated CD4 TCRs spanning spike, dominant at 160-218 and 743-854. In a largely white British group with more females than males, clonal diversity was possibly underestimated.

Measured with immunoSEQ multiplex PCR; TCRdb has only the in-frame clones, and not every one. Altogether 200,000 to 300,000 clones are present, over 85% being singletons, with the ten largest covering approximately 0.52%. The material was peripheral blood, obtained on day 0 of AZD1222 vaccination. The V gene is TRBV2, the J gene TRBJ1-1, with D unclear. The source is an adult in good health. This CDR3 reads CASTRVGTEAFF. In DNA, the CDR3 is TGTGCCAGCACGAGGGTCGGCACTGAAGCTTTCTTT.